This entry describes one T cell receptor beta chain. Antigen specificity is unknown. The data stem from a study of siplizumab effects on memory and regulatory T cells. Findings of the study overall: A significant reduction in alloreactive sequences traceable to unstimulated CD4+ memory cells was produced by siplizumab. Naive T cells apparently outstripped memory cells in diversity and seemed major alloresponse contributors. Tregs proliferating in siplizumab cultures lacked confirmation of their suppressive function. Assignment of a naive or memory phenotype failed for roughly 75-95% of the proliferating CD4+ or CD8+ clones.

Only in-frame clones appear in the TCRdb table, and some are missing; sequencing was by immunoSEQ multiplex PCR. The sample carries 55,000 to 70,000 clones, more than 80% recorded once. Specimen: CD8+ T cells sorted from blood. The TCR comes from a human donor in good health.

The CDR3, as DNA: TGTGCCAGCAGCGACTGGACTAGCGGGAGCGCAGATACGCAGTATTTT. Its protein is CASSDWTSGSADTQYF. The rearrangement joins TRBV11-1 to TRBJ2-3; 13 nucleotides match TRBD2. The CDR3 is 16 residues long. Germline CDR1 is SGHAT and CDR2 is FQDESV (reference sequence). The junction had 6 bases not matched to a gene; V was cut back by 5 bases and J by 4 bases.